This TCR beta chain was captured by sequencing in a study of blood T cell repertoires in COVID-19. Study background: Whether acute or convalescent, the COVID-19 samples came from the United States, Italy and Spain. The analysed material was cDNA or gDNA that came from T cells, B-cell-depleted T cells, or PBMCs.

This clone was seen a few times. The CDR3 runs 11 residues. With 7 bases removed from V and 1 base from J, the gap between germline ends came to 7 bases. Germline V CDR1 and CDR2: SQVTM, ANQGSEA. Here immunoSEQ multiplex PCR was the method, and the copy in TCRdb shows in-frame clones only, minus some. The table shows 130,000 to 150,000 clones, with 80% occurring only once. V and J are TRBV29-1 and TRBJ1-1; no clear D gene. The sequence was obtained from a man aged 60-69 years with active or convalescent COVID-19. The sequenced sample consisted of peripheral blood. CDR3 DNA sequence: TGCAGCGGTCTGCGGAACACTGAAGCTTTCTTT. Translating it yields CSGLRNTEAFF.